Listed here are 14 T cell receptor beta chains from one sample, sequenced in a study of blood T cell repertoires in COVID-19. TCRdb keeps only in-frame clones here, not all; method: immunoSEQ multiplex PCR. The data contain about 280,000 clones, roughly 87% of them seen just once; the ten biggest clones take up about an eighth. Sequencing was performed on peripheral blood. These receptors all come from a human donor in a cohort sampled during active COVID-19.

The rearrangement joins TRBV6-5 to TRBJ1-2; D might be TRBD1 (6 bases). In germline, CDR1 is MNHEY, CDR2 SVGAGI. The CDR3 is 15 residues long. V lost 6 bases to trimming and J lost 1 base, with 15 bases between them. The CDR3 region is CASRTNREINYGYTF. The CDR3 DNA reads TGTGCCAGCAGAACGAACAGGGAAATTAACTATGGCTACACCTTC.

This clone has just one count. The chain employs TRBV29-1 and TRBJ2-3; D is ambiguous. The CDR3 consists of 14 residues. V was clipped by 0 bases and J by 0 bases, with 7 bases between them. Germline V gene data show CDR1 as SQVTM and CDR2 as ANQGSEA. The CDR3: CSVEDPPSTDTQYF. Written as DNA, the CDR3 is TGCAGCGTTGAAGATCCCCCTAGCACAGATACGCAGTATTTT.

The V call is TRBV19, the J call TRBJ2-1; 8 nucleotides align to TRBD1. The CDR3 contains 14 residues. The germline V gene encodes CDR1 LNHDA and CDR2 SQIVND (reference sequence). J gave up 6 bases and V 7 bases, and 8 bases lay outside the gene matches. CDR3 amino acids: CASTLQGASNEQFF. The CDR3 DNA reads TGTGCCAGTACTCTCCAGGGGGCTTCCAATGAGCAGTTCTTC.

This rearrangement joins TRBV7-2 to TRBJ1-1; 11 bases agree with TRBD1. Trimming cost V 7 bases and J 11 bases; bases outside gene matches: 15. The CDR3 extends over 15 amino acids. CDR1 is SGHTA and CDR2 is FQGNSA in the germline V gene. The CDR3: CASNGQGAPPGLAFF. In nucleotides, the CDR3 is TGTGCCAGCAACGGACAGGGGGCCCCCCCGGGCCTGGCTTTCTTT.

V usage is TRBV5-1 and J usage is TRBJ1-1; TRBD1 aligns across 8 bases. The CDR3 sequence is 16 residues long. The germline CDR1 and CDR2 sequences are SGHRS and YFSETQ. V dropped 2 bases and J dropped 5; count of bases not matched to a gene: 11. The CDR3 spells CASSLERDRRDTEAFF. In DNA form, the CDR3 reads TGCGCCAGCAGCTTAGAACGGGACAGGAGAGATACTGAAGCTTTCTTT.

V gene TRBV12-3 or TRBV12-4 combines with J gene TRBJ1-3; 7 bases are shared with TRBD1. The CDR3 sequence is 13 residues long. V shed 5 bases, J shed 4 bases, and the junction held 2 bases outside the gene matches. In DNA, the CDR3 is TGTGCCAGCAGTCGACAGGGCGGAAACACCATATATTTT. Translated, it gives CASSRQGGNTIYF.

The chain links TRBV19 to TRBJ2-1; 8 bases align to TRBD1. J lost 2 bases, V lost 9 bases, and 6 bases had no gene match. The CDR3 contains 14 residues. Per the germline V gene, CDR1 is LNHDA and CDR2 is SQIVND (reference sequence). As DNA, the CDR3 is TGTGCCAGCAGGGGGCGGGAAACCTACAATGAGCAGTTCTTC. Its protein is CASRGRETYNEQFF.

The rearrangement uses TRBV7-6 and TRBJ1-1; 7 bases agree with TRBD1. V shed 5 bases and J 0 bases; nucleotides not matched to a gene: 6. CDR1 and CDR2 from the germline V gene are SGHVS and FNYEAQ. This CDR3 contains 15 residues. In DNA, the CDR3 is TGTGCCAGCAGCCAAAACAGGGGCGTGAACACTGAAGCTTTCTTT. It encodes CASSQNRGVNTEAFF.

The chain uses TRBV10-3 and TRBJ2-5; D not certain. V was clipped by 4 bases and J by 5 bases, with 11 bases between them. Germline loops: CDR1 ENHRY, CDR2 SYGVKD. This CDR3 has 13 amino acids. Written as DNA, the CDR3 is TGTGCCATCAGTGCATCTATGGAGGAGACCCAGTACTTC. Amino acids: CAISASMEETQYF.

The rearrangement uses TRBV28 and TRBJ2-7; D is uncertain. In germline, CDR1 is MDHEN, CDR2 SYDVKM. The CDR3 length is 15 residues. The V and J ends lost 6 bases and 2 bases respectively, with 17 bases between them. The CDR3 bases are TGTGCCAGCAGCCAAGGTGGAGCCCTGACCTACGAGCAGTACTTC. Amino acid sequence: CASSQGGALTYEQYF.

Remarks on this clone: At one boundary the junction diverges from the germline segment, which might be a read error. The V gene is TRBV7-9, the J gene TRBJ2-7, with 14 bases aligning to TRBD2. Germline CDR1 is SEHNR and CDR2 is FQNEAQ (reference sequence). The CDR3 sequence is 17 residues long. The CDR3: CASSPGTSGRTSHEQYF. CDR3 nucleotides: TGTGCCAGCAGCCCCGGGACTAGCGGGAGAACCTCCCACGAGCAGTACTTC.

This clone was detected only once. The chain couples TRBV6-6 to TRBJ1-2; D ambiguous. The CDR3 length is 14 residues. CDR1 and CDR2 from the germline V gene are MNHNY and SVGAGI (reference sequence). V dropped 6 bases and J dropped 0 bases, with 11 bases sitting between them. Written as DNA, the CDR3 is TGTGCCAGCAGGGCTGGCGGGACTAACTATGGCTACACCTTC. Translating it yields CASRAGGTNYGYTF.

CDR3 bases: TGTGCCAGCAGCCTCTCCGACACTCGACAGGGATTTTCCTACGAGCAGTACTTC. Translation: CASSLSDTRQGFSYEQYF. The V gene is TRBV11-2, the J gene TRBJ2-7; 7 bases are shared with TRBD1. Germline CDR1 SGHAT, CDR2 FQNNGV. V was pared by 5 bases and J by 1 base, with 17 bases of the junction left unmatched. This CDR3 is 18 amino acids long.

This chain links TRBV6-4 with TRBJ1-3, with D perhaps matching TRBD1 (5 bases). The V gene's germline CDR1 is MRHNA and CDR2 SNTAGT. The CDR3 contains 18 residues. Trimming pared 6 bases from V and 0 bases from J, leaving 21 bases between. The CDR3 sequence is CASRAYGGTQSSGNTIYF. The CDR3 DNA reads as TGTGCCAGCAGGGCCTATGGGGGGACCCAGAGCTCTGGAAACACCATATATTTT.